The 23 T cell receptor beta chains below were found in one sample sequenced in a study of T cell repertoires in cytomegalovirus infection. TCRdb re-analysed the reads in MiXCR, keeping a single row per CDR3 protein. The data hold around 710,000 distinct CDR3 sequences, with around 29% observed a single time. These receptors lack a known antigen. Sequencing used cultured CD8+ T cells from PBMCs, obtained from culture after CMV antigen stimulation. The source is a human donor in good health (CMV status not recorded). Some clones in this sample may be carry-over from other donors' samples.

The chain carries TRBV12-3 or TRBV12-4 and TRBJ2-2, with D perhaps TRBD1 (5 bases). This CDR3 is 18 amino acids long. V was cut by 3 bases and J by 0 bases, with 17 bases left in between. The CDR3 bases are TGTGCCAGCAGTTTTCCCCGCGCAGGGATAGCGAACACCGGGGAGCTGTTTTTT. It specifies CASSFPRAGIANTGELFF.

The V and J genes are TRBV7-9 and TRBJ1-2; 7 bases fit TRBD1. After removal of 5 bases from V and 0 bases from J, the junction contained 6 bases not matched to a gene. This CDR3 comprises 15 residues. The germline gives CDR1 SEHNR, CDR2 FQNEAQ (reference sequence). The CDR3 bases are TGTGCCAGCAGCCGGACAGGTCAAGCTAACTATGGCTACACCTTC. The encoded protein is CASSRTGQANYGYTF.

The chain uses TRBV2 and TRBJ2-7, with 8 bases aligning to TRBD2. The CDR3 length is 14 residues. Germline V gene data show CDR1 as SNHLY and CDR2 as FYNNEI. The J segment lost 7 bases and the V segment lost 8 bases, leaving 13 bases of the junction unmatched. The CDR3: CASGWLAGTREQYV. In DNA, the CDR3 is TGTGCCAGCGGTTGGTTAGCGGGGACTCGGGAGCAGTACGTC.

This clonotype was detected a few times. The genes are TRBV4-2 and TRBJ2-1, with 10 bases lining up with TRBD2. The germline V gene encodes CDR1 LGHNA and CDR2 YNFKEQ. V trimming: 4 bases; J trimming: 8 bases; junction bases outside the gene matches: 8. CDR3 size: 15 residues. The CDR3 region is CASSPWGSGGDEQFF. The DNA for the CDR3 is TGTGCCAGCAGCCCCTGGGGGAGCGGGGGGGATGAGCAGTTCTTC.

This clonotype has only a few counts. J is TRBJ2-1 and V is TRBV7-6, with TRBD1 identical over 10 bases. Unmatched junction bases numbered 7, after V lost 6 bases and J lost 8 bases. The germline CDR1 and CDR2 sequences are SGHVS and FNYEAQ. The CDR3 is made up of 14 amino acids. CDR3 nucleotides: TGTGCCAGCAGACCTAAGACAGGGGGCTATGAGCAGTTCTTC. Protein: CASRPKTGGYEQFF.

This clonotype has just a few counts. The chain employs TRBV28 and TRBJ2-7; D may be TRBD2 (5 bases). CDR3 length equals 14 residues. CDR1 and CDR2 (germline): MDHEN, SYDVKM. Trimming left V 8 bases short and J 1 base short, with 15 bases between. Here the CDR3 reads CASASAGDSYEQYV. For the CDR3, the DNA is TGTGCCAGCGCCAGTGCGGGCGATTCCTACGAGCAGTACGTC.

V is TRBV19 and J is TRBJ1-1; D is possibly TRBD1 (6 bases). V lost 4 bases and J 0 bases, leaving 12 bases between the germline ends. The CDR3 spans 15 residues. CDR1 and CDR2 (germline): LNHDA, SQIVND (reference sequence). In DNA, the CDR3 is TGTGCCAGTAGTAACACGGACAGTATGAACACTGAAGCTTTCTTT. Translated, it gives CASSNTDSMNTEAFF.

The chain recombines TRBV18 with TRBJ2-1; D ambiguous. CDR1 is KGHSH, CDR2 LQKENI, per germline. The length of the CDR3 is 15 residues. The ends were cut back, 3 bases at V and 6 bases at J, with 15 bases in the middle. DNA of the CDR3: TGTGCCAGCTCACCCCCTGAGGCAGGCGGCAATGAGCAGTTCTTC. It encodes CASSPPEAGGNEQFF.

V and J are TRBV6-1 and TRBJ2-2, with no clear D. In germline, CDR1 is MNHNS, CDR2 SASEGT. V lost 5 bases, J lost 0 bases, and 7 bases lay in between. The CDR3 runs 14 residues. The CDR3 here is CASSFSANTGELFF. In DNA form, the CDR3 reads TGTGCCAGCAGTTTTTCGGCGAACACCGGGGAGCTGTTTTTT.

This clonotype has a handful of counts. This chain uses TRBV7-8 with TRBJ2-2; D possibly corresponds to TRBD2 (6 bases). The CDR3 totals 15 residues. Germline V gene data show CDR1 as SGHVS and CDR2 as FQNEAQ. Between the trimmed V and J ends, which lost 8 bases and 7 bases, there was a span of 20 bases. CDR3 nucleotide sequence: TGTGCCAGCCGCTCGGGACTCGGCATGAGCGGGGAGCTGTTTTTT. Translated: CASRSGLGMSGELFF.

The rearrangement links TRBV4-1 to TRBJ2-7, with D maybe TRBD1 (6 bases). The CDR3 loop spans 13 amino acids. V was shortened by 0 bases and J by 7 bases, with 10 bases between the two germline ends. From germline, CDR1 is MGHRA and CDR2 YSYEKL. Here the CDR3 DNA reads TGCGCCAGCAGCCAAGACAGGGGTTGGGAGCAGTACGTC. Protein product: CASSQDRGWEQYV.

The genes are TRBV7-9 and TRBJ2-5; 7 nucleotides line up with TRBD2. The V gene's germline CDR1 is SEHNR and CDR2 FQNEAQ (reference sequence). The CDR3 length is 14 residues. The ends lost 5 bases at V and 2 bases at J; junction bases unmatched: 5. The CDR3 spells CASSPWEGQETQYF. CDR3 DNA sequence: TGTGCCAGCAGCCCCTGGGAGGGGCAAGAGACCCAGTACTTC.

The CDR3 reads CASSSGPGEQYV. CDR3 coding DNA: TGTGCCAGCAGTTCGGGCCCGGGCGAGCAGTACGTC. The chain recombines TRBV6-2 or TRBV6-3 with TRBJ2-7; D not certain. V was pared by 4 bases and J by 6 bases, with 10 bases between. This CDR3 has 12 amino acids. Germline-derived CDR1 and CDR2 are MNHEY and SVGEGT.

This clonotype has a handful of counts. This chain connects TRBV27 to TRBJ2-7; 7 bases fit TRBD1. The germline V gene has CDR1 MNHEY and CDR2 SMNVEV (reference sequence). This CDR3 has 14 amino acids. V trimming: 4 bases; J trimming: 1 base; junction bases outside the gene matches: 4. CDR3 sequence (DNA): TGTGCCAGCAGTTATTCACAGGGGTCCTACGAGCAGTACGTC. Translating gives CASSYSQGSYEQYV.

This clonotype was picked up a small number of times. The genes are TRBV6-2 or TRBV6-3 and TRBJ2-5; D tentatively reads TRBD1 or TRBD2 (5 bases each). From germline, CDR1 is MNHEY and CDR2 SVGEGT. V was trimmed by 7 bases and J by 5 bases, leaving 14 bases between them. The CDR3 runs to 13 residues. The CDR3 loop reads CASNLWGFETQYF. CDR3 DNA sequence: TGTGCCAGCAACCTATGGGGGTTCGAGACCCAGTACTTC.

There are a few counts of this clonotype. V is TRBV15 and J is TRBJ1-1, with D possibly being TRBD1 (5 bases). V dropped 4 bases and J dropped 11 bases, with 17 bases sitting between them. The CDR3 runs 13 residues. Germline V gives CDR1 LNHNV, CDR2 YYDKDF (reference sequence). The CDR3 protein is CATSTDLGSGAFF. CDR3 DNA: TGTGCCACCAGCACCGATTTGGGATCAGGGGCTTTCTTT.

At least ten counts were recorded for this clonotype. This chain connects TRBV7-8 to TRBJ1-5; the D gene is possibly TRBD1 (5 bases). Germline V gene data show CDR1 as SGHVS and CDR2 as FQNEAQ. V lost 5 bases and J 1 base, leaving 15 bases between the germline ends. The CDR3 contains 16 residues. The CDR3 loop reads CASSTRRGLSNQPQHF. CDR3 DNA sequence: TGTGCCAGCAGCACCAGGCGGGGGTTGAGCAATCAGCCCCAGCATTTT.

V gene TRBV19 combines with J gene TRBJ2-1; D call uncertain. The CDR3 consists of 15 residues. Germline V gene sequence: CDR1 LNHDA, CDR2 SQIVND (reference sequence). V lost 3 bases to trimming and J lost 9 bases, with 18 bases between them. The chain's CDR3 is CASSIPAKSSPEQFF. Here the CDR3 DNA reads TGTGCCAGTAGTATCCCAGCAAAATCCTCCCCTGAGCAGTTCTTC.

This chain uses TRBV7-9 with TRBJ2-5; D perhaps matches TRBD1 (6 bases). The CDR3 is 20 residues long. CDR1 and CDR2 from the germline V gene are SEHNR and FQNEAQ (reference sequence). V gave up 4 bases and J gave up 4 bases, with 31 bases separating them. Here the CDR3 DNA reads TGTGCCAGCAGCTCGCCCTGGACAGAGGACTCTAACGTTTTCGGAGAGACCCAGTACTTC. Translating it yields CASSSPWTEDSNVFGETQYF. The whole variable domain, filled in from reference TRBV7-9 and TRBJ2-5, reads DTGVSQNPRHKITKRGQNVTFRCDPISEHNRLYWYRQTLGQGPEFLTYFQNEAQLEKSRLLSDRFSAERPKGSFSTLEIQRTEQGDSAMYLCASSSPWTEDSNVFGETQYFGPGTRLLVL.

This clonotype showed up just a few times. V and J are TRBV11-1 and TRBJ1-1, with TRBD1 as a possible D gene (6 bases). V lost 5 bases and J lost 5, with 15 bases in between. CDR3 length: 14 residues. Germline lookup yields CDR1 SGHAT and CDR2 FQDESV (reference sequence). The CDR3 DNA reads as TGTGCCAGCAGCCTGAACAGGGATTGGACTGAAGCTTTCTTT. It codes for CASSLNRDWTEAFF.

A note on this clonotype: A much larger clone is a single base away; this may be a read error. The CDR3 here is CASSSTQNNEQFF. CDR3 sequence (DNA): TGTGCCAGCAGCTCGACTCAAAACAATGAGCAGTTCTTC. The chain combines TRBV7-2 with TRBJ2-1; no firm D call. CDR1 is SGHTA and CDR2 is FQGNSA in the germline V gene. The CDR3 totals 13 residues. The V gene lost 4 bases and the J gene lost 5 bases, with 9 bases spanning the gap. Filled out from reference TRBV7-2 and TRBJ2-1, the complete variable domain reads GAGVSQSPSNKVTEKGKDVELRCDPISGHTALYWYRQSLGQGLEFLIYFQGNSAPDKSGLPSDRFSAERTGGSVSTLTIQRTQQEDSAVYLCASSSTQNNEQFFGPGTRLTVL.

The gene calls are TRBV10-2 and TRBJ1-5; D is perhaps TRBD1 (5 bases). CDR1 and CDR2 from the germline V gene are WSHSY and SAAADI. Trimming pared 3 bases from V and 0 bases from J, leaving 9 bases between. This CDR3 has 15 amino acids. The CDR3 spells CASSDRGNSNQPQHF. In nucleotides, the CDR3 is TGCGCCAGCAGTGATAGGGGAAATAGCAATCAGCCCCAGCATTTT.

This clonotype came up a few times. V gene TRBV4-3 combines with J gene TRBJ2-3; a weak D match, TRBD1 (6 bases). The CDR3 totals 17 residues. Per the germline V gene, CDR1 is LGHNA and CDR2 is YSLEER. Trimming took 4 bases from V and 5 from J, leaving 22 bases between them. As DNA, the CDR3 is TGCGCCAGCAGCCCAAGATTATCGCAGGGGCCGGGAGATACGCAGTATTTT. Translating gives CASSPRLSQGPGDTQYF.